This T cell receptor (beta chain) comes out of a study of PD-1 blockade in classical Hodgkin lymphoma. Study-level points and caveats: Those starting nivolumab under 1 year post-ASCT were excluded. By C4D1, CD4+ diversity increased significantly, especially in complete responders. Sources of repertoire differences remain undefined, possibly disease activity or prior therapy.

The CDR3 is 14 amino acids. The ends were cut back, 4 bases at V and 5 bases at J, with 17 bases in the middle. Germline CDR1 and CDR2: GTSNPN and SVGIG (reference sequence). The time point denotes: cycle 4 day 1 (C4D1), after 5 to 7 weeks of nivolumab. The patients all showed relapse after autologous stem cell transplantation, while their brentuximab vedotin exposure varied. When best responses were assessed, they were complete response, partial response or progressive disease. TCRdb's copy holds only in-frame clones and misses some; the assay was immunoSEQ multiplex PCR. The sample shows roughly 100,000 clones, more than 70% of them seen only once. Points on this clone: Its specificity is not known.

The specimen was peripheral blood mononuclear cells (PBMCs), collected before the fourth cycle of nivolumab. V gene TRBV30 combines with J gene TRBJ1-1; weak D call: TRBD1 (5 bases). The source is a human donor with classical Hodgkin lymphoma. The CDR3 reads CAWKVGEWGTEAFF. CDR3 DNA sequence: TGTGCCTGGAAGGTCGGGGAATGGGGGACTGAAGCTTTCTTT.